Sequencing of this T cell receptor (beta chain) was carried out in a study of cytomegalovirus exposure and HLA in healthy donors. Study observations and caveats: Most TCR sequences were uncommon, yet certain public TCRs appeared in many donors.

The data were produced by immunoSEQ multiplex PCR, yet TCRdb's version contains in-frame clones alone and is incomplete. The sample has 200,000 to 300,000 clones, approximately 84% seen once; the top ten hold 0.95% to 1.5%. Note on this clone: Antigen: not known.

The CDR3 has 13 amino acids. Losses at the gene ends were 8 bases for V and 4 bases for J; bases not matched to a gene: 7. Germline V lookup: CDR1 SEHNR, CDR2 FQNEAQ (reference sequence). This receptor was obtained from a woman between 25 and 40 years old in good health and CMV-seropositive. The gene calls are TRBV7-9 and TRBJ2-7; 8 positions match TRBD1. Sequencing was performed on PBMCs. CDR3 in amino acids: CASGSGTGYEQYF. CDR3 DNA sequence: TGTGCCAGCGGGTCCGGGACAGGTTACGAGCAGTACTTC.